These 27 T cell receptor beta chains share one sample of origin, sequenced in a study of regulatory T cells in long-lasting Graves disease. With iRepertoire HTBI primers and Arm-PCR of CDR3 regions, TCR beta libraries were built. TCRdb re-derived calls from the multiplex PCR reads in MiXCR, one entry per CDR3 protein. The sample has fewer than 350,000 distinct CDR3 sequences, roughly 18% seen once. Time point meaning: newly diagnosed GD, antithyroid drugs for less than 3 months. The TCR library was made from RNA that had been extracted from PBMCs in TRIzol. The material was peripheral blood mononuclear cells (PBMCs), obtained at new diagnosis, from a patient treated with antithyroid drugs. The receptors come from a female donor with Graves disease.

Many counts were recorded for this clonotype. The DNA for the CDR3 is TGCAGTGCTAGAGGCGGGAGGGTGAGCGTGGCCTACGAGCAGTACTTC. Translation gives CSARGGRVSVAYEQYF. This chain joins TRBV20-1 and TRBJ2-7; 9 nucleotides align to TRBD2. Germline values: CDR1 DFQATT, CDR2 SNEGSKA (reference sequence). Trimming took 1 base from V and 2 from J; bases not matched to a gene: 9. The CDR3 loop spans 16 amino acids.

This chain uses TRBV28 with TRBJ2-7; weak D call: TRBD2 (5 bases). Trimming took off 3 bases at V and 1 base at J, with 10 bases between the two ends. The CDR3 runs 14 residues. Germline V gene data show CDR1 as MDHEN and CDR2 as SYDVKM. The CDR3 region is CASSFKGESYEQYF. Written as DNA, the CDR3 is TGTGCCAGCAGTTTTAAGGGAGAGTCCTACGAGCAGTACTTC. Complete variable domain (other parts from reference TRBV28 and TRBJ2-7): DVKVTQSSRYLVKRTGEKVFLECVQDMDHENMFWYRQDPGLGLRLIYFSYDVKMKEKGDIPEGYSVSREKKERFSLILESASTNQTSMYLCASSFKGESYEQYFGPGTRLTVT.

This clonotype was seen repeatedly, ten times or more. This chain connects TRBV2 to TRBJ2-7, with D possibly matching TRBD1 (6 bases). Per the germline V gene, CDR1 is SNHLY and CDR2 is FYNNEI. There are 13 residues in the CDR3. The germline V and J ends were trimmed by 9 bases and 0 bases, with 12 bases remaining between them. CDR3 in DNA: TGTGCCAGACAGGGTAGGAGCTCCTACGAGCAGTACTTC. Translation gives CARQGRSSYEQYF.

This clonotype was seen many times. V is TRBV28 and J is TRBJ1-6; D is uncertain. Germline lookup yields CDR1 MDHEN and CDR2 SYDVKM. The germline V and J ends were trimmed by 7 bases and 4 bases, with 11 bases remaining between them. CDR3 size: 14 residues. CDR3 loop: CASKPEGYNSPLHF. CDR3 coding DNA: TGTGCCAGCAAACCAGAAGGTTATAATTCACCCCTCCACTTT.

This clonotype has ten or more counts. The J gene is TRBJ1-2, the V gene TRBV19, with D perhaps matching TRBD1 (6 bases). CDR3 length: 12 residues. CDR1 and CDR2 (germline): LNHDA, SQIVND (reference sequence). With 6 bases removed from V and 5 bases from J, the gap between germline ends came to 10 bases. The CDR3 DNA follows: TGTGCCAGTAGAGGGGGTAGATATGGCTACACCTTC. Amino acids: CASRGGRYGYTF.

This clonotype has a count of ten or more. The chain uses TRBV7-8 and TRBJ1-5, with D uncertain. Trimming left V 0 bases short and J 7 bases short, with 7 bases between. The CDR3 is 13 amino acids. Germline assignment: CDR1 SGHVS and CDR2 FQNEAQ. The CDR3 DNA follows: TGTGCCAGCAGCTTAGCTCCCCCCCAGCCCCAGCATTTT. It specifies CASSLAPPQPQHF.

Remarks on this clonotype: Being one base from a much bigger clone, this may be a read error. The chain has TRBV7-3 and TRBJ2-3, with 15 bases identical to TRBD2. The CDR3 consists of 16 residues. CDR1 is SGHTA, CDR2 FQGTGA, per germline. Here the CDR3 DNA reads TGTGCCAGCAGCGAGGGACTAGCGGGAGGTATATATACGCAGAATTTT. This translates into CASSEGLAGGIYTQNF.

This clonotype showed up many times. The chain uses TRBV11-2 and TRBJ2-1, with D tentatively TRBD1 (5 bases). There are 12 residues in the CDR3. V was shortened by 5 bases and J by 4 bases, with 6 bases between the two germline ends. CDR1 is SGHAT and CDR2 is FQNNGV in the germline V gene. DNA for the CDR3: TGTGCCAGCAGCAAGGGGTACAATGAGCAGTTCTTC. Translation: CASSKGYNEQFF.

This clonotype was observed many times. V usage is TRBV7-2 and J usage is TRBJ2-1; D is unclear. CDR3 length: 12 amino acids. Germline loops: CDR1 SGHTA, CDR2 FQGNSA. Trimming removed 4 bases at V and 9 bases at J, with 10 bases between. The CDR3 sequence is CASSSNPGEQFF. As DNA, the CDR3 is TGTGCCAGCAGCTCCAACCCCGGTGAGCAGTTCTTC.

With respect to this clonotype: A single base separates this from a much larger clone, so it may be a read error. V gene TRBV10-3 combines with J gene TRBJ2-7, with D tentatively TRBD2 (6 bases). V lost 6 bases and J 3 bases, leaving 18 bases between the germline ends. The CDR3 covers 15 residues. Germline V CDR1 and CDR2: ENHRY, SYGVKD. CDR3 protein: CAISGEDSARYEQYF. The CDR3 nucleotides read TGTGCCATCAGCGGGGAGGACTCGGCCCGCTACGAGCAGTACTTC.

This clonotype has a count of ten or more. This chain connects TRBV12-3 or TRBV12-4 to TRBJ1-1; D gene uncertain. The CDR3 runs 11 residues. The V and J ends lost 3 bases and 4 bases respectively, with 3 bases between them. CDR3 sequence reads: CASSFSTEAFF. In DNA, the CDR3 is TGTGCCAGCAGTTTTTCCACTGAAGCTTTCTTT.

This clonotype has a count of ten or more. This chain joins TRBV11-2 and TRBJ1-1; D remains ambiguous. Trimming cost V 6 bases and J 4 bases, with 9 bases left between them. The CDR3 covers 12 residues. Germline values: CDR1 SGHAT, CDR2 FQNNGV. CDR3: CASRRLATEAFF. CDR3 coding DNA: TGTGCCAGCAGACGCTTAGCCACTGAAGCTTTCTTT.

This clonotype was picked up many times. CDR3 in DNA: TGTGCCAGCAGTGAAGAACTAAATGCCTACGAGCAGTACTTC. It translates to CASSEELNAYEQYF. The V and J genes are TRBV2 and TRBJ2-7; D not certain. From germline, CDR1 is SNHLY and CDR2 FYNNEI. This CDR3 is 14 amino acids long. V was clipped by 1 base and J by 2 bases, with 9 bases between them.

This clonotype was seen at least ten times. The gene calls are TRBV28 and TRBJ2-1; 9 bases fit TRBD2. The germline gives CDR1 MDHEN, CDR2 SYDVKM. V lost 8 bases, J lost 8 bases, and 10 bases stayed unmatched. The length of the CDR3 is 14 residues. The CDR3 region is CASETAGGGDEQFF. CDR3 DNA: TGTGCCAGCGAAACAGCGGGAGGAGGCGATGAGCAGTTCTTC. The full variable domain, its missing parts supplied by reference TRBV28 and TRBJ2-1, is DVKVTQSSRYLVKRTGEKVFLECVQDMDHENMFWYRQDPGLGLRLIYFSYDVKMKEKGDIPEGYSVSREKKERFSLILESASTNQTSMYLCASETAGGGDEQFFGPGTRLTVL.

This clonotype was found many times. The chain employs TRBV25-1 and TRBJ1-1; 9 nucleotides align to TRBD1. The CDR3 extends over 16 amino acids. After removal of 2 bases from V and 1 base from J, the junction contained 5 bases not matched to a gene. Germline CDR1 and CDR2: MGHDK and SYGVNS. CDR3 in DNA: TGTGCCAGCAGTGAAACCGGGACAGGGTCGAACACTGAAGCTTTCTTT. This codes for CASSETGTGSNTEAFF.

There are a few counts of this clonotype. The CDR3 DNA reads as TGTGCCAGCCTAGCAGCACAGGGGGGCGGAGAGACCCAGTACTTC. Amino acid sequence: CASLAAQGGGETQYF. V and J are TRBV28 and TRBJ2-5; 8 bases match TRBD1. CDR3 size: 15 residues. Looked up from germline, CDR1 is MDHEN and CDR2 is SYDVKM. V lost 8 bases, J lost 4 bases, and 12 bases stayed unmatched.

This clonotype has a handful of counts. V and J are TRBV20-1 and TRBJ2-3, with 10 nucleotides matching TRBD2. Germline lookup yields CDR1 DFQATT and CDR2 SNEGSKA (reference sequence). The CDR3 is 15 residues long. The J segment lost 0 bases and the V segment lost 6 bases, leaving 6 bases of the junction unmatched. The CDR3 DNA sequence: TGCAGTGCCCCTCTAGCGGGGGCAAGCACAGATACGCAGTATTTT. Its translation is CSAPLAGASTDTQYF.

This clonotype was observed a few times. The chain carries TRBV11-3 and TRBJ2-6, with 10 bases matching TRBD1. Germline loops: CDR1 SGHNT, CDR2 YENEEA. The CDR3 runs to 19 residues. The V segment lost 3 bases and the J segment 4 bases; nucleotides outside the gene matches: 12. In DNA form, the CDR3 reads TGTGCCAGCAGCTTTTGGGGACAGGGGTCCAAGAGGGGGGCCAACGTCCTGACTTTC. This codes for CASSFWGQGSKRGANVLTF. Using reference TRBV11-3 and TRBJ2-6 for the parts outside the CDR3, the full variable domain is EAGVVQSPRYKIIEKKQPVAFWCNPISGHNTLYWYLQNLGQGPELLIRYENEEAVDDSQLPKDRFSAERLKGVDSTLKIQPAELGDSAVYLCASSFWGQGSKRGANVLTFGAGSRLTVL.

This clonotype was observed many times. V usage is TRBV27 and J usage is TRBJ2-3; D is ambiguous. This CDR3 spans 16 amino acids. V lost 1 base and J 2 bases, leaving 13 bases between the germline ends. Looked up from germline, CDR1 is MNHEY and CDR2 is SMNVEV (reference sequence). The CDR3 reads CASSLLETLNTDTQYF. CDR3 bases: TGTGCCAGCAGTTTATTGGAGACACTTAACACAGATACGCAGTATTTT.

This clonotype was seen at least ten times. The rearrangement uses TRBV28 and TRBJ2-7; 9 nucleotides match TRBD1. The trim removed 0 bases at V and 0 bases at J, leaving 3 bases unmatched. Germline V gene lookup returns CDR1 MDHEN and CDR2 SYDVKM. The CDR3 has 16 residues. The CDR3 protein is CASSLWGTGTSYEQYF. For the CDR3, the DNA is TGTGCCAGCAGTTTATGGGGGACAGGGACCTCCTACGAGCAGTACTTC.

CDR3 sequence: CASSTGGRNNIQYF. The CDR3 DNA follows: TGTGCCAGCAGTACAGGGGGAAGGAATAACATTCAGTACTTC. This sequence joins TRBV27 and TRBJ2-4; 8 bases map to TRBD1. The length of the CDR3 is 14 residues. V was pared by 5 bases and J by 7 bases, with 7 bases of the junction left unmatched. CDR1 and CDR2 from the germline V gene are MNHEY and SMNVEV (reference sequence).

There are many counts of this clonotype. This rearrangement joins TRBV29-1 to TRBJ1-1, with D uncertain. The CDR3 totals 11 residues. V was clipped by 3 bases and J by 7 bases, with 9 bases between them. The germline CDR1 and CDR2 sequences are SQVTM and ANQGSEA. Written as DNA, the CDR3 is TGCAGCGTTGACGCACCCGGTGAAGCTTTCTTT. The encoded protein is CSVDAPGEAFF.

This clonotype occurred a few times. The chain links TRBV20-1 to TRBJ1-2; D possibly corresponds to TRBD1 (5 bases). There are 17 residues in the CDR3. Trimming pared 2 bases from V and 0 bases from J, leaving 19 bases between. Germline assignment: CDR1 DFQATT and CDR2 SNEGSKA (reference sequence). The CDR3 region is CSARNLGVGGPNYGYTF. In DNA form, the CDR3 reads TGCAGTGCTAGAAATCTCGGCGTCGGGGGACCTAACTATGGCTACACCTTC.

This chain connects TRBV4-1 to TRBJ2-1; the match to TRBD1 covers 9 bases. The CDR3 spans 17 residues. The J segment lost 7 bases and the V segment lost 0 bases, leaving 10 bases of the junction unmatched. The germline V gene has CDR1 MGHRA and CDR2 YSYEKL. CDR3 sequence (DNA): TGCGCCAGCAGCCAAGAAATTGGGACAGGGACCGGGAATGAGCAGTTCTTC. Translating it yields CASSQEIGTGTGNEQFF.

The V and J genes are TRBV6-1 and TRBJ2-7; 7 bases match TRBD1. CDR1 and CDR2 (germline): MNHNS, SASEGT. The V segment lost 2 bases and the J segment 3 bases; nucleotides outside the gene matches: 1. The CDR3 length is 13 residues. The CDR3 region is CASSEYRGYEQYF. For the CDR3, the DNA is TGTGCCAGCAGTGAATACAGGGGCTACGAGCAGTACTTC.

The table lists this clonotype with many counts. This chain uses TRBV11-2 with TRBJ2-5; D unclear. The V end was cut by 4 bases, the J end by 5 bases, with 14 bases between. Germline V gene sequence: CDR1 SGHAT, CDR2 FQNNGV. The CDR3 contains 14 residues. This chain's CDR3 is CASSSRAALETQYF. DNA for the CDR3: TGTGCCAGCAGCTCCCGGGCGGCCCTCGAGACCCAGTACTTC.

This chain uses TRBV4-1 with TRBJ2-7; the D is unclear. The CDR3 loop spans 16 amino acids. Looked up from germline, CDR1 is MGHRA and CDR2 is YSYEKL. The V and J ends lost 1 base and 2 bases respectively, with 15 bases between them. This CDR3 is CASSQVLPPLTYEQYF. The CDR3 DNA is TGCGCCAGCAGCCAAGTACTACCACCACTCACCTACGAGCAGTACTTC.